This TCR beta chain is drawn from a study of T cell changes during pregnancy in multiple sclerosis. The protocol was immunoSEQ multiplex PCR, while the TCRdb copy is restricted to in-frame clones and leaves out a portion. Of 35,000 to 55,000 clones in the sample, approximately 90% are singletons; the top ten hold approximately 6.3%. Germline values: CDR1 MDHEN, CDR2 SYDVKM. This CDR3 spans 14 amino acids. V shed 4 bases and J 1 base; nucleotides not matched to a gene: 1. This TCR was sampled from a female donor in good health, enrolled as a control in a pregnancy study. Specimen: CD8+ T cells from peripheral blood mononuclear cells, collected after pregnancy. This chain joins TRBV28 and TRBJ2-3; the match to TRBD1 covers 8 bases. The CDR3 coding sequence is TGTGCCAGCAGTTCGACAGGGGGCACAGATACGCAGTATTTT. Translating it yields CASSSTGGTDTQYF. The full variable domain, rest sourced from reference TRBV28 and TRBJ2-3, is DVKVTQSSRYLVKRTGEKVFLECVQDMDHENMFWYRQDPGLGLRLIYFSYDVKMKEKGDIPEGYSVSREKKERFSLILESASTNQTSMYLCASSSTGGTDTQYFGPGTRLTVL.